The 30 T cell receptor beta chains in this list originate from one sample, sequenced in a study of cytomegalovirus exposure and HLA in healthy donors. A multiplex PCR was run with 60 Vbeta primers and 13 Jbeta primers. Sequenced by immunoSEQ multiplex PCR; TCRdb stores in-frame clones only, minus some. The table lists about 120,000 clones, approximately 80% of them singletons. Source material: PBMCs. The source is a woman in her thirties in good health and CMV-seropositive.

The V and J genes are TRBV10-3 and TRBJ2-3; the match to TRBD2 covers 8 bases. With 3 bases clipped from V and 0 bases from J, the junction kept 8 bases outside the gene matches. The V gene's germline CDR1 is ENHRY and CDR2 SYGVKD. The CDR3 has 17 residues. This CDR3 reads CAISERLSGISTDTQYF. For the CDR3, the DNA is TGTGCCATCAGTGAACGCCTTAGCGGGATCAGCACAGATACGCAGTATTTT.

The chain links TRBV9 to TRBJ1-2; TRBD1 might be the D (6 bases). Trimming removed 4 bases at V and 1 base at J, with 8 bases between. Germline V lookup: CDR1 SGDLS, CDR2 YYNGEE. This CDR3 is 13 amino acids long. The DNA of the CDR3 is TGTGCCAGCAGCAGGACAGATAACTATGGCTACACCTTC. Encoded protein: CASSRTDNYGYTF.

The J gene is TRBJ1-2, the V gene TRBV30, with D possibly TRBD1 on 5 matching bases. Germline assignment: CDR1 GTSNPN and CDR2 SVGIG (reference sequence). The CDR3 totals 12 residues. Trimming shortened V by 1 base and J by 2 bases, and 5 bases separated the two germline ends. CDR3 residues: CAWSAGNYGYTF. CDR3 sequence (DNA): TGTGCCTGGAGTGCAGGGAACTATGGCTACACCTTC.

The rearrangement joins TRBV6-5 to TRBJ1-5, with TRBD1 matching over 7 bases. Trimming removed 1 base from V and 3 bases from J; junction bases left unmatched: 6. CDR3 length: 16 residues. The V gene's germline CDR1 is MNHEY and CDR2 SVGAGI. The CDR3 here is CASSYLGTELNQPQHF. In DNA form, the CDR3 reads TGTGCCAGCAGTTACTTAGGGACAGAGCTCAATCAGCCCCAGCATTTT.

DNA of the CDR3: TGTGCCAGCAGTTCAGGTGGGAGTGAGACCCAGTACTTC. This encodes CASSSGGSETQYF. The rearrangement links TRBV6-6 to TRBJ2-5, with a tentative D call TRBD2 (5 bases). V was pared by 4 bases and J by 5 bases, with 11 bases between. CDR1 and CDR2 from the germline V gene are MNHNY and SVGAGI (reference sequence). The CDR3 runs to 13 residues.

The genes are TRBV30 and TRBJ1-3, with 11 bases lining up with TRBD1. This CDR3 is 18 amino acids long. In germline, CDR1 is GTSNPN, CDR2 SVGIG (reference sequence). V dropped 0 bases and J dropped 3; count of bases not matched to a gene: 10. The DNA of the CDR3 is TGTGCCTGGAGTGTTACCTCGGGACAGGGGGTGCGTGGAAACACCATATATTTT. Its protein product is CAWSVTSGQGVRGNTIYF.

This chain uses TRBV27 with TRBJ2-5; 10 bases match TRBD1. Trimming removed 5 bases from V and 1 base from J; junction bases left unmatched: 4. The germline gives CDR1 MNHEY, CDR2 SMNVEV (reference sequence). CDR3 length: 15 residues. Here the CDR3 reads CASSTGQGGQETQYF. CDR3 DNA: TGTGCCAGCAGTACTGGACAGGGGGGCCAAGAGACCCAGTACTTC.

The chain has TRBV6-6 and TRBJ1-3, with D unclear. Germline CDR1 MNHNY, CDR2 SVGAGI (reference sequence). The CDR3 loop spans 15 amino acids. V lost 4 bases and J lost 4, with 14 bases in between. CDR3 in amino acids: CASSLLGFVGNTIYF. The DNA for the CDR3 is TGTGCCAGCAGTTTACTCGGGTTCGTCGGAAACACCATATATTTT.

This chain joins TRBV18 and TRBJ2-5, with 7 bases lining up with TRBD2. The V and J ends lost 3 bases and 5 bases, in that order; junction bases with no gene match: 12. The germline CDR1 and CDR2 sequences are KGHSH and LQKENI. This CDR3 region has 16 residues. In nucleotides, the CDR3 is TGTGCCAGCTCACCGGTGCGAGGACTAGTTTTGGAGACCCAGTACTTC. Its translation: CASSPVRGLVLETQYF.

The chain uses TRBV19 and TRBJ2-1; 11 bases match TRBD2. CDR1 and CDR2 (germline): LNHDA, SQIVND (reference sequence). After removal of 1 base from V and 3 bases from J, the junction contained 5 bases not matched to a gene. The CDR3 has 17 residues. CDR3 nucleotide sequence: TGTGCCAGTAGTATAGGTAGCGGGAGGGGGAGCTACAATGAGCAGTTCTTC. Encoded protein: CASSIGSGRGSYNEQFF. The full variable domain, with the rest looked up from reference TRBV19 and TRBJ2-1, is DGGITQSPKYLFRKEGQNVTLSCEQNLNHDAMYWYRQDPGQGLRLIYYSQIVNDFQKGDIAEGYSVSREKKESFPLTVTSAQKNPTAFYLCASSIGSGRGSYNEQFFGPGTRLTVL.

The rearrangement joins TRBV11-3 to TRBJ2-7; D perhaps matches TRBD1 (5 bases). Germline V gene data show CDR1 as SGHNT and CDR2 as YENEEA. The CDR3 runs to 14 residues. Trimming removed 2 bases at V and 0 bases at J, with 8 bases between. CDR3 nucleotides: TGTGCCAGCAGCTTAACAGGCCTCTCCTACGAGCAGTACTTC. It yields the protein CASSLTGLSYEQYF.

This clone was observed a single time. The genes are TRBV25-1 and TRBJ1-1; weak D call: TRBD1 (6 bases). CDR3 length equals 15 residues. V lost 5 bases, J lost 10 bases, and 23 bases lay in between. CDR1 and CDR2 (germline): MGHDK, SYGVNS. The CDR3 spells CASSLGGQGGGGAFF. In nucleotides, the CDR3 is TGTGCCAGCAGTCTTGGGGGCCAGGGTGGAGGTGGAGCTTTCTTT.

This chain connects TRBV4-1 to TRBJ2-5; 9 bases match TRBD1. The V gene end was trimmed by 1 base and the J gene end by 11 bases; junction bases not matched to a gene: 11. This CDR3 contains 15 residues. CDR1 is MGHRA, CDR2 YSYEKL, per germline. CDR3: CASSQVGQGPIQQYF. The CDR3 coding sequence is TGCGCCAGCAGCCAAGTTGGACAGGGGCCCATTCAGCAGTACTTC.

This chain uses TRBV9 with TRBJ2-1; 8 bases fit TRBD2. This CDR3 comprises 13 residues. The J segment lost 14 bases and the V segment lost 1 base, leaving 8 bases of the junction unmatched. Germline-derived CDR1 and CDR2 are SGDLS and YYNGEE. CDR3 DNA: TGTGCCAGCAGCGTATATAGCGGGATAGGCAAGTTCTTC. Encoded protein: CASSVYSGIGKFF.

The chain combines TRBV5-6 with TRBJ2-3, with D perhaps TRBD1 (5 bases). This CDR3 comprises 16 residues. Germline lookup yields CDR1 SGHDT and CDR2 YYEEEE. Trimming took 3 bases from V and 0 from J, leaving 14 bases between them. The CDR3 loop is CASSSIDSPSTDTQYF. Here the CDR3 DNA reads TGTGCCAGCAGCTCGATCGACAGTCCCAGCACAGATACGCAGTATTTT.

The chain recombines TRBV5-8 with TRBJ2-1, with TRBD1 matching over 7 bases. J was trimmed by 7 bases and V by 1 base; bases with no gene match: 11. The CDR3 contains 16 residues. CDR1 is SGHTS and CDR2 is YDEGEE in the germline V gene. The CDR3 DNA reads as TGTGCCAGCAGCTTGCAAAGTTGGGCCAGGGGGAATGAGCAGTTCTTC. Amino acid sequence: CASSLQSWARGNEQFF. The whole variable domain, remainder taken from reference TRBV5-8 and TRBJ2-1, is EAGVTQSPTHLIKTRGQQATLRCSPISGHTSVYWYQQALGLGLQFLLWYDEGEERNRGNFPPRFSGRQFPNYSSELNVNALELEDSALYLCASSLQSWARGNEQFFGPGTRLTVL.

The rearrangement links TRBV5-1 to TRBJ2-2; 11 bases are a match to TRBD2. The junction had 2 bases not matched to a gene; V was cut back by 0 bases and J by 1 base. CDR3 length: 17 amino acids. CDR1 is SGHRS, CDR2 YFSETQ, per germline. Here the CDR3 reads CASSLDLAGGNTGELFF. The DNA for the CDR3 is TGCGCCAGCAGCTTGGATCTAGCGGGAGGGAACACCGGGGAGCTGTTTTTT.

This clone occurred a few times. The chain combines TRBV7-9 with TRBJ1-4; no firm D call. This CDR3 has 16 residues. Germline CDR1 reads SEHNR; CDR2 reads FQNEAQ (reference sequence). V lost 4 bases, J lost 7 bases, and 19 bases lay in between. CDR3 sequence reads: CASSSDEATGSEKLFF. The CDR3, as DNA: TGTGCCAGCAGCTCCGACGAGGCCACCGGGAGTGAAAAACTGTTTTTT.

J is TRBJ1-4 and V is TRBV10-2, with D perhaps TRBD1 (5 bases). This CDR3 comprises 14 residues. Trimming took off 8 bases at V and 5 bases at J, with 15 bases between the two ends. Germline CDR1 WSHSY, CDR2 SAAADI. CDR3 sequence (DNA): TGCGCCAGCGGCCTGGGCAGGGTCAATGAAAAACTGTTTTTT. This encodes CASGLGRVNEKLFF.

V and J are TRBV6-6 and TRBJ2-7; 8 bases agree with TRBD1. Germline V gene lookup returns CDR1 MNHNY and CDR2 SVGAGI (reference sequence). The V gene end was trimmed by 2 bases and the J gene end by 5 bases; junction bases not matched to a gene: 5. This CDR3 contains 14 residues. CDR3 sequence reads: CASSYPNRGDEQYF. In DNA, the CDR3 is TGTGCCAGCAGTTACCCAAACAGGGGGGACGAGCAGTACTTC.

CDR3 in DNA: TGCGCCAGCAGCTCAGGGGGTAGCGGGGAACACAATGAGCAGTTCTTC. Its translation is CASSSGGSGEHNEQFF. The chain couples TRBV5-1 to TRBJ2-1; D may be TRBD2 (8 bases). Germline V gene sequence: CDR1 SGHRS, CDR2 YFSETQ. There are 16 residues in the CDR3. The germline V and J ends were trimmed by 3 bases and 5 bases, with 18 bases remaining between them.

Written as DNA, the CDR3 is TGTGCCAGCAGGAAAATGGCCACTGAAGCTTTCTTT. The encoded protein is CASRKMATEAFF. V usage is TRBV6-5 and J usage is TRBJ1-1; D is uncertain. The CDR3 totals 12 residues. The V and J ends lost 6 bases and 4 bases respectively, with 9 bases between them. Germline CDR1 MNHEY, CDR2 SVGAGI.

This chain connects TRBV14 to TRBJ2-3; 11 bases align to TRBD1. V lost 2 bases and J lost 7; bases outside the gene matches: 8. Germline V CDR1 and CDR2: SGHDN, FVKESK. This CDR3 is built from 16 residues. As DNA, the CDR3 is TGTGCCAGCAGCCAACAGGAGGGGACAGGGGGAAATACGCAGTATTTT. As protein: CASSQQEGTGGNTQYF.

This clone was counted a single time. The chain has TRBV27 and TRBJ1-1; D is uncertain. V lost 5 bases to trimming and J lost 3 bases, with 19 bases between them. The CDR3 sequence is 16 residues long. Per germline, CDR1 MNHEY and CDR2 SMNVEV (reference sequence). The CDR3 bases are TGTGCCAGCAGTCCGCCGCCGAGCCGAGTCGACACTGAAGCTTTCTTT. It encodes CASSPPPSRVDTEAFF.

The rearrangement links TRBV7-8 to TRBJ1-1; D unresolved. V was clipped by 2 bases and J by 7 bases, with 20 bases between them. In germline, CDR1 is SGHVS, CDR2 FQNEAQ. The CDR3 contains 16 residues. The CDR3 nucleotides read TGTGCCAGCAGCTTATATCCGACACCGGCCCCTCGTGAAGCTTTCTTT. It encodes CASSLYPTPAPREAFF.

This clone was detected only a few times. The CDR3 bases are TGTGCCAGCAGCAGGACAGTTTATGAAGCTTTCTTT. Protein sequence: CASSRTVYEAFF. V usage is TRBV6-6 and J usage is TRBJ1-1; TRBD1 is a possible D gene (6 bases). CDR3 length: 12 amino acids. Germline values: CDR1 MNHNY, CDR2 SVGAGI (reference sequence). Trimming shortened V by 6 bases and J by 7 bases, and 12 bases separated the two germline ends.

This clone was detected only once. The chain is built from TRBV6-5 and TRBJ2-7; 8 bases fit TRBD1. The CDR3 has 16 residues. Germline CDR1 MNHEY, CDR2 SVGAGI. V shed 0 bases, J shed 0 bases, and the junction held 4 bases outside the gene matches. This CDR3 is CASSYSSGGYSYEQYF. DNA of the CDR3: TGTGCCAGCAGTTACTCATCAGGGGGCTACTCCTACGAGCAGTACTTC.

This chain uses TRBV5-1 with TRBJ2-5; 9 bases fit TRBD2. This CDR3 comprises 14 residues. With V trimmed by 0 bases and J by 5 bases, 2 bases remained unmatched. The germline gives CDR1 SGHRS, CDR2 YFSETQ. The CDR3 sequence is CASSLASGEETQYF. The CDR3 DNA sequence: TGCGCCAGCAGCTTGGCTAGCGGGGAGGAGACCCAGTACTTC.

This chain's CDR3 is CASSLGQGNYGYTF. The CDR3 DNA follows: TGTGCCAGCAGTCTCGGACAGGGTAACTATGGCTACACCTTC. This chain joins TRBV27 and TRBJ1-2; 8 nucleotides line up with TRBD1. This CDR3 contains 14 residues. J gave up 1 base and V 5 bases, and 3 bases lay outside the gene matches. Germline CDR1 and CDR2: MNHEY and SMNVEV (reference sequence).

The rearrangement links TRBV6-5 to TRBJ1-2; D perhaps matches TRBD1 (6 bases). Per the germline V gene, CDR1 is MNHEY and CDR2 is SVGAGI. The V end was cut by 6 bases, the J end by 0 bases, with 11 bases between. The CDR3 extends over 14 amino acids. The CDR3 DNA reads as TGTGCCAGCAGAATAGGGACAACTAACTATGGCTACACCTTC. Protein: CASRIGTTNYGYTF.